Included here is one T cell receptor (beta chain) sequence, with context. This entry belongs to a study of blood T cell repertoires in COVID-19. Whole-study context: The study drew acute and convalescent COVID-19 samples from the United States, Italy and Spain. Sources were T cells, B-cell-depleted T cells, or PBMCs; the material itself was cDNA or gDNA.

Per the study methods: Nucleated cell number was recorded as an estimate derived from reference gene primer amplification. Clones were sequenced by immunoSEQ multiplex PCR, and TCRdb holds only the in-frame ones, with some missing. V and J calls and clone size follow that table, whereas D and trimming were derived from the DNA. Among approximately 91,000 clones listed, about 81% were seen once. The CDR3 sequence is 15 residues long. CDR1 and CDR2 from the germline V gene are MNHEY and SVGEGT. V shed 6 bases and J 10 bases; nucleotides not matched to a gene: 14. The rearrangement links TRBV6-2 or TRBV6-3 to TRBJ1-4; 7 positions match TRBD1. The TCR was taken from a man between 65 and 85 years old with acute or convalescent COVID-19. The sample was peripheral blood. The CDR3 DNA sequence: TGTGCCAGCAGCCCGACAGGGACGGTCGGCGTAAAACTGTTTTTT. Residues: CASSPTGTVGVKLFF.